The next 15 T cell receptor beta chains were all read from a single sample in a study of blood T cells in healthy people across ages. The authors ran a second PCR of about 6 to 11 cycles using a sample-barcoded 5' primer and a J-beta primer mix. TCRdb analysed the 5' RACE reads with MiXCR anew, one entry per CDR3 protein. Of roughly 1.5 million distinct CDR3 sequences detected, around 40% appear once; the ten largest clones hold around 4%. Sequenced input: blood. All receptors come from a woman younger than 30 in good health.

This chain joins TRBV12-3 or TRBV12-4 and TRBJ2-5; maybe TRBD2 (5 bases). V lost 4 bases and J lost 1, with 16 bases in between. CDR3 length equals 16 residues. CDR3 sequence reads: CASSSFGVGIQETQYF. The CDR3, as DNA: TGTGCCAGCAGTTCTTTCGGGGTGGGGATCCAAGAGACCCAGTACTTC.

The chain joins TRBV7-3 to TRBJ2-7, with 7 bases aligning to TRBD2. The CDR3 contains 16 residues. V was clipped by 3 bases and J by 0 bases; unmatched bases: 8. In germline, CDR1 is SGHTA, CDR2 FQGTGA. CDR3 in amino acids: CASSLTGGGPSYEQYF. The DNA of the CDR3 is TGTGCCAGCAGCTTGACTGGGGGAGGGCCCTCCTACGAGCAGTACTTC.

The chain is built from TRBV5-1 and TRBJ2-1; 8 bases are a match to TRBD1. Germline trimming cut 4 bases from V and 5 bases from J; bases unmatched to any gene: 8. Germline V CDR1 and CDR2: SGHRS, YFSETQ. The CDR3 runs 15 residues. Here the CDR3 DNA reads TGCGCCAGCAGCACATGGACAGGGCCCAACAATGAGCAGTTCTTC. This encodes CASSTWTGPNNEQFF.

This chain connects TRBV28 to TRBJ2-1; D unresolved. The V gene's germline CDR1 is MDHEN and CDR2 SYDVKM. This CDR3 is 15 amino acids long. Trimming stripped 6 bases from V and 2 bases from J, with 14 bases between. This CDR3 is CASRTPETTYNEQFF. In DNA, the CDR3 is TGTGCCAGCAGGACCCCCGAAACTACCTACAATGAGCAGTTCTTC.

This chain links TRBV9 with TRBJ1-2; D gene uncertain. CDR1 and CDR2 from the germline V gene are SGDLS and YYNGEE. This CDR3 has 14 residues. Trimming shortened V by 0 bases and J by 2 bases, and 8 bases separated the two germline ends. CDR3 bases: TGTGCCAGCAGCGTAGCTACCGGGAACTATGGCTACACCTTC. The encoded protein is CASSVATGNYGYTF.

This rearrangement joins TRBV3-1 to TRBJ2-7, with 12 bases lining up with TRBD1. CDR3 length: 14 amino acids. Germline V gene sequence: CDR1 LGHDT, CDR2 YNNKEL (reference sequence). The ends lost 4 bases at V and 6 bases at J; junction bases unmatched: 4. The CDR3: CASSLRDRGPEQYF. In DNA, the CDR3 is TGTGCCAGCAGCCTCCGGGACAGGGGGCCCGAGCAGTACTTC.

The chain couples TRBV12-3 or TRBV12-4 to TRBJ2-7; 7 bases map to TRBD1. CDR3 size: 14 residues. The trim removed 7 bases at V and 4 bases at J, leaving 10 bases unmatched. The CDR3 coding sequence is TGTGCCAGCAACAACTTTGCAGGGGGATACGAGCAGTACTTC. Protein: CASNNFAGGYEQYF.

The genes are TRBV4-3 and TRBJ2-3; possible D gene TRBD1, 5 bases. This CDR3 region has 17 residues. The germline V gene has CDR1 LGHNA and CDR2 YSLEER. The V end was cut by 1 base, the J end by 5 bases, with 19 bases between. CDR3 region: CASSQVLAGHLGDTQYF. The CDR3 DNA reads TGCGCCAGCAGCCAAGTCCTCGCAGGGCATTTAGGAGATACGCAGTATTTT.

This clonotype was found a few times. V and J are TRBV5-1 and TRBJ2-7, with D tentatively TRBD1 (5 bases). V shed 6 bases and J shed 4 bases, with 17 bases lying between them. This CDR3 spans 14 amino acids. Germline V gene data show CDR1 as SGHRS and CDR2 as YFSETQ. CDR3 nucleotide sequence: TGCGCCAGCACCCCTTGGGGCACCATGTACGAGCAGTACTTC. Translation: CASTPWGTMYEQYF.

A remark on this clonotype: One base away lies a much larger clone, so this may be a sequencing read error. The chain couples TRBV6-6 to TRBJ2-5; 7 bases match TRBD1. The DNA end is more similar to TRBJ2-7, so the J call may be wrong. The CDR3 has 14 residues. Looked up from germline, CDR1 is MNHNY and CDR2 is SVGAGI (reference sequence). This CDR3 reads CASSSPGQIYEQYF. CDR3 nucleotide sequence: TGTGCCAGCAGTTCCCCGGGACAGATCTACGAGCAGTACTTC.

This clonotype occurred a few times. The V gene is TRBV20-1, the J gene TRBJ2-3, with D uncertain. CDR3 length: 14 amino acids. Trimming left V 0 bases short and J 0 bases short, with 7 bases between. CDR1 is DFQATT and CDR2 is SNEGSKA in the germline V gene (reference sequence). Written as DNA, the CDR3 is TGCAGTGCTAGAGATACTTTTAGCACAGATACGCAGTATTTT. Amino acids: CSARDTFSTDTQYF.

The rearrangement joins TRBV24-1 to TRBJ2-1; 13 positions agree with TRBD2. V was clipped by 2 bases and J by 0 bases; unmatched bases: 6. The CDR3 is made up of 19 amino acids. Per germline, CDR1 KGHDR and CDR2 SFDVKD. This CDR3 is CATSDSPRTSGGSYNEQFF. In nucleotides, the CDR3 is TGTGCCACCAGTGATTCCCCCCGGACTAGCGGGGGCTCCTACAATGAGCAGTTCTTC.

Regarding this clonotype: One base away lies a much larger clone, so this may be a sequencing read error. The chain is built from TRBV7-3 and TRBJ2-4; D is undetermined. TRBJ2-7 matches the DNA end more closely, so the J call is doubtful. This CDR3 has 10 residues. CDR1 and CDR2 from the germline V gene are SGHTA and FQGTGA. The CDR3 protein is CASRAYEQYF. CDR3 bases: TGTGCCAGCAGGGCCTACGAGCAGTACTTC.

The chain uses TRBV12-3 or TRBV12-4 and TRBJ1-1, with D perhaps TRBD1 (6 bases). Trimming left V 4 bases short and J 4 bases short, with 19 bases between. This CDR3 has 16 amino acids. The CDR3 protein is CASSSPGGGLGTEAFF. The CDR3 DNA follows: TGTGCCAGCAGTTCTCCGGGAGGGGGTCTCGGCACTGAAGCTTTCTTT.

There are a few counts of this clonotype. The chain employs TRBV18 and TRBJ1-6; D call uncertain. The V gene's germline CDR1 is KGHSH and CDR2 LQKENI. Trimming cost V 3 bases and J 6 bases, with 9 bases left between them. The CDR3 is made up of 14 amino acids. The CDR3 region is CASSPLPANSPLHF. CDR3 in DNA: TGTGCCAGCTCACCTCTACCTGCTAATTCACCCCTCCACTTT.